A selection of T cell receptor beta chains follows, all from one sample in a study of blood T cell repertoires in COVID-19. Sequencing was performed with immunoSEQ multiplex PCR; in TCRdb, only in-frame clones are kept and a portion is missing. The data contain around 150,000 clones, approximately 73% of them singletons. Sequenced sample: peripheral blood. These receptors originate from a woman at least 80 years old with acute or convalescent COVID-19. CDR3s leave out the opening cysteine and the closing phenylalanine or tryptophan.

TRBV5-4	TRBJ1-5	ASSHSGDSNQPQH
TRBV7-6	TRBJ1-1	ASTQSPGGEAF
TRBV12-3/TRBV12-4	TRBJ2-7	ASSSRGRYEQY
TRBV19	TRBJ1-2	ASSTGALLGYT
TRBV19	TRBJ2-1	ASSIQTGPYNEQF
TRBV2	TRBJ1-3	ASSESVGNTIY
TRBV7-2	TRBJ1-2	ASSTYPPTGERGYT
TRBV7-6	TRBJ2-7	ASSLLTDSYEQY
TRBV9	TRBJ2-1	ASSVAGGTSEPYNEQF
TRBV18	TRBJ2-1	ASSPRVSSYNEQF
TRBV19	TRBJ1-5	ASRGQGNQPQH
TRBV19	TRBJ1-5	ASHRGNQPQH
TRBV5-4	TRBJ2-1	ASSSRGGGGRHNEQF
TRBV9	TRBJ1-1	ASSVDPQGAGGQAF
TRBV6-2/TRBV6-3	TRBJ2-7	ASNPTGYYEQY
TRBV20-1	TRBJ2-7	SARLDRQY
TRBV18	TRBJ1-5	ASSLAENQPQH
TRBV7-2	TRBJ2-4	ASSLSLAGGVGYIQY
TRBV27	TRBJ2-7	ASSFGVGSYEQY
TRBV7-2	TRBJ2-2	ASSPRDTGELF
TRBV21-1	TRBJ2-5	ASSKFRDRGLRETQY
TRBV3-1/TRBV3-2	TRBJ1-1	ASSQAGRYTEAF
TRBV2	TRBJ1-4	ASSGQGASNEKLF
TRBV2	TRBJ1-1	ASSVDTRNTEAF
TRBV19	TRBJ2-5	ASSILRTGGDETQY
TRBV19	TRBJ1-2	ASSLSGQSFNYGYT
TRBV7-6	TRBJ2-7	ASSLEAGGNEQY
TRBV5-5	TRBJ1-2	ASSSVEAESYYGYT
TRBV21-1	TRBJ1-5	ASSKTQDRDGQPQH
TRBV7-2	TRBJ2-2	ASSLVAGGLNTGELF
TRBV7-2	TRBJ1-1	ASSSRPGGTEAF
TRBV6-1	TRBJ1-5	ASSEQTGGDQPQH
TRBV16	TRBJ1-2	ASSQSKGGYT
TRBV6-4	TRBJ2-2	ASSPSGGAFNGELF
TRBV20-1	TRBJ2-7	SASVGAAYEQY
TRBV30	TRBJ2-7	AWSVLDEQY
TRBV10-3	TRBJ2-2	ATASDAGELF
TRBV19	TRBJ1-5	ATKGQLNQPQH
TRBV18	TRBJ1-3	ASSPDRQGVSGNTIY
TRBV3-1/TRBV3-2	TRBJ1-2	ASSRQGRGLDGYT
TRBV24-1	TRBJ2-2	ATEGENTGELF
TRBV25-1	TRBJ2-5	ASSEYGLALQY
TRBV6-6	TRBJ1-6	ASGYAGGNSPLH
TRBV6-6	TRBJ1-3	ASSPFRDRPISGNTIY
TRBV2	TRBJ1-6	ASEDRMSSPLH
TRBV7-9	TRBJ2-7	ASSLEPGQGTYEQY
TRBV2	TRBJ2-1	ASGEEGLAIEQF
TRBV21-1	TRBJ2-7	ASSKSGNDYEQY
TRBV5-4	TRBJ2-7	ASSLGGAISYEQY
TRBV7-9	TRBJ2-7	ASSSSLGQKQY
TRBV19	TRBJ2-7	ASSLGWIPYEQY
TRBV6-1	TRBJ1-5	ASSENSVAGALNQPQH
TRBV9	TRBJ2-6	ASSVVRTGGPGANVLT
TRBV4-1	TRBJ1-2	ASKGDSYYGYT
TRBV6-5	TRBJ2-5	ASSYSPSGGWETQY
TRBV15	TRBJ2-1	ATSRPLEPYNEQF
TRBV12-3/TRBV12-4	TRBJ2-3	ASKRGPVDTQY
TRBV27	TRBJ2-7	ASNKRDRVYEQY